Presented here are 7 T cell receptor beta chains from one specimen sequenced in a study of cytomegalovirus exposure and HLA in healthy donors. PCR primers comprised 60 Vbeta and 13 Jbeta primers. Using immunoSEQ multiplex PCR, the repertoire was profiled, and TCRdb retains in-frame clones only, with some absent. The sample contains around 61,000 clones, 80% to 90% of which appear only once. The material sequenced was PBMCs. The source is a young man in good health and CMV-seropositive.

The CDR3 is CASSSEVLAGAETQYF. CDR3 DNA sequence: TGTGCCAGCAGCTCAGAGGTACTAGCGGGAGCTGAGACCCAGTACTTC. This chain links TRBV7-9 with TRBJ2-5, with 11 nucleotides matching TRBD2. The V gene's germline CDR1 is SEHNR and CDR2 FQNEAQ (reference sequence). The length of the CDR3 is 16 residues. V lost 4 bases to trimming and J lost 5 bases; unmatched junction nucleotides: 9.

This rearrangement joins TRBV29-1 to TRBJ2-5; 9 nucleotides match TRBD1. V lost 6 bases, J lost 2 bases, and 7 bases stayed unmatched. The CDR3 length is 14 residues. Looked up from germline, CDR1 is SQVTM and CDR2 is ANQGSEA. CDR3 sequence reads: CSVRRTGDQETQYF. The CDR3 DNA reads as TGCAGCGTCCGACGGACAGGGGATCAAGAGACCCAGTACTTC.

The genes are TRBV11-3 and TRBJ2-6; D is possibly TRBD1 (6 bases). CDR1 SGHNT and CDR2 YENEEA come from the germline V gene. CDR3 length equals 15 residues. Trimming removed 5 bases from V and 2 bases from J, with 10 bases in between. The CDR3 loop reads CASSLKGAGANVLTF. DNA of the CDR3: TGTGCCAGCAGCCTCAAGGGGGCTGGGGCCAACGTCCTGACTTTC.

The chain joins TRBV5-1 to TRBJ1-5, with D perhaps matching TRBD1 (5 bases). Germline CDR1 SGHRS, CDR2 YFSETQ. This CDR3 region has 13 residues. The V and J ends lost 4 bases and 4 bases respectively, with 9 bases between them. CDR3 DNA sequence: TGCGCCAGCAGCGTGGAGGGGAATCAGCCCCAGCATTTT. Amino acids: CASSVEGNQPQHF.

This sequence joins TRBV28 and TRBJ2-2; D is undetermined. This CDR3 has 13 amino acids. Trimming left V 3 bases short and J 4 bases short, with 6 bases between. Germline CDR1 MDHEN, CDR2 SYDVKM. The CDR3 loop is CASSLLSTGELFF. In DNA, the CDR3 is TGTGCCAGCAGTTTGCTTAGCACCGGGGAGCTGTTTTTT.

The chain recombines TRBV5-8 with TRBJ1-2, with TRBD1 matching 7 bases. This CDR3 is 14 amino acids long. J lost 3 bases, V lost 6 bases, and 8 bases had no gene match. The germline V gene encodes CDR1 SGHTS and CDR2 YDEGEE. CDR3 loop: CASNQGEEDYGYTF. The CDR3 nucleotides are TGTGCCAGCAACCAGGGGGAGGAGGACTATGGCTACACCTTC.

This chain connects TRBV4-1 to TRBJ2-3, with a weak D call TRBD2 (6 bases). V lost 2 bases and J lost 0, with 15 bases in between. Germline CDR1 reads MGHRA; CDR2 reads YSYEKL. This CDR3 contains 17 residues. The CDR3 here is CASSQYSRDSSTDTQYF. The CDR3 coding sequence is TGCGCCAGCAGCCAATATTCACGGGACTCTAGCACAGATACGCAGTATTTT.